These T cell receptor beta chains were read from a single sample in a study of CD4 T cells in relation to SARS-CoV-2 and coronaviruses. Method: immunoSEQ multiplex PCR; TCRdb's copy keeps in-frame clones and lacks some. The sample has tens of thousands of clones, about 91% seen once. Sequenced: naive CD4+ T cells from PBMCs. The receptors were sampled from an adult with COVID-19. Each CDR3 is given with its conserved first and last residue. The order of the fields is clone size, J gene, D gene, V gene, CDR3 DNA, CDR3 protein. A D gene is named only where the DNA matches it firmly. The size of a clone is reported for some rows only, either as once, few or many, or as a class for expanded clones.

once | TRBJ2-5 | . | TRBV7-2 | TGTGCCAGCAGCTTAGAACAGGGTGAGACCCAGTACTTC | CASSLEQGETQYF
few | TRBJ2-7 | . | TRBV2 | TGTGCCAGCAGTGAAGTAGGTCAGGGTACCGGGGAGCAGTACTTC | CASSEVGQGTGEQYF
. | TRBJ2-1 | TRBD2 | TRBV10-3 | TGTGCCATCAGTGAGTCAGGGATAGCGGGAGAGCATGGGTTCTTC | CAISESGIAGEHGFF
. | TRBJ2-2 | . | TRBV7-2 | TGTGCCAGCAGCCAAACGGGTGGCCTGCACACCGGGGAGCTGTTTTTT | CASSQTGGLHTGELFF
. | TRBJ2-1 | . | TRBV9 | TGTGCCAGCAGCGCTTTGGGGGCGGGTAACTCCTACAATGAGCAGTTCTTC | CASSALGAGNSYNEQFF
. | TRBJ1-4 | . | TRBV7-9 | TGTGCCAGCAGCTGGGGAGTCGGCGAAAAACTGTTTTTT | CASSWGVGEKLFF
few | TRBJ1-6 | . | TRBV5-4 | TGTGCCAGCAGCTTGGATGGCGGGGGGCTGGGATCACCCCTCCACTTT | CASSLDGGGLGSPLHF
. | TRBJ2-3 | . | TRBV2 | TGTGCCAGCAACGTCGGGGGTCCAGATACGCAGTATTTT | CASNVGGPDTQYF
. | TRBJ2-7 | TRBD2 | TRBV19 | TGTGCCAGTAGTATGAGGGCGGGAGTCTCCTCCTACGAGCAGTACTTC | CASSMRAGVSSYEQYF
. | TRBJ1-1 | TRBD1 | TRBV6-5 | TGTGCCTCAAACAAGGGACAGGGGTTGAAGGCTTTCTTT | CASNKGQGLKAFF
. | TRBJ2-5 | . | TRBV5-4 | TGTGCCAGCAGCTTTCAGGCGGGGAAAGAGACCCAGTACTTC | CASSFQAGKETQYF
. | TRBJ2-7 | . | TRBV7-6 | TGTGCCAGCAGCCCCAGGTTTAGCGGATGGGGCTCCTACGAGCAGTACTTC | CASSPRFSGWGSYEQYF
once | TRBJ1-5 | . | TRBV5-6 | TGTGCCAGCAGCTTAACACCCTTCAGTAATCAGCCCCAGCATTTT | CASSLTPFSNQPQHF
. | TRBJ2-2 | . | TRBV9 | TGTGCCAGCAGCGTAAAAGGGGGTGACACCGGGGAGCTGTTTTTT | CASSVKGGDTGELFF
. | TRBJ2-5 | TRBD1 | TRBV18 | TGTGCCAGCTCGACAGGGCAAGAGACCCAGTACTTC | CASSTGQETQYF
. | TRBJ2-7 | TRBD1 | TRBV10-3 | TGTGCCATCAGCGTTACTAAGGGGGCCCCCTCCTACGAGCAGTACTTC | CAISVTKGAPSYEQYF
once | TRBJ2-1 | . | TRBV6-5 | TGTGCCAGGAAGACCGGGACCCAACTTGGGGATGAGCAGTTCTTC | CARKTGTQLGDEQFF
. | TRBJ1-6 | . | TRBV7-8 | TGTGCCAGCAGCCTCCTACCCGGGACGGAGCTTTATAATTCACCCCTCCACTTT | CASSLLPGTELYNSPLHF
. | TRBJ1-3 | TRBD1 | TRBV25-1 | TGTGCCAGCATCTCACAGGGGATGAACACCATATATTTT | CASISQGMNTIYF
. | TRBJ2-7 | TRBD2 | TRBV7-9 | TGTGCCAGCAGCCCAGGGACTAGTAGGGGCTACGAGCAGTACTTC | CASSPGTSRGYEQYF
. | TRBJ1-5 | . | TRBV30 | TGTGCCTGGAGTCAACGTGGGGATCAGCCCCAGCATTTT | CAWSQRGDQPQHF
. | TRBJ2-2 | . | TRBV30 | TGTGCCTGGAGACTAGCGAACACCGGGGAGCTGTTTTTT | CAWRLANTGELFF
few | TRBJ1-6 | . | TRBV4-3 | TGCGCCAGCAGCCAAGGGGGCGGACGGGCGAGATCACCCCTCCACTTT | CASSQGGGRARSPLHF
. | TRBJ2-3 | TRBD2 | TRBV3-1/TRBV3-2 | TGTGCCGCAGCGGGATCCTCGGCAGATACGCAGTATTTT | CAAAGSSADTQYF
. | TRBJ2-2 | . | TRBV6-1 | TGTGCCAGCAGTGATACATTTCTCACCGGGGAGCTGTTTTTT | CASSDTFLTGELFF
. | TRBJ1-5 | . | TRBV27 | TGTGCCAGCAGTTCGGGACGGAAAGATCAGCCCCAGCATTTT | CASSSGRKDQPQHF
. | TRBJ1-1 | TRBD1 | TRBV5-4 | TGTGCCAGCAGCGTACTACAGGGGGGCACTGAAGCTTTCTTT | CASSVLQGGTEAFF
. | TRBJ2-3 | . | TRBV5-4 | TGTGCCAGCAGCTTGCAAAGCGCGAGAATCACAGATACGCAGTATTTT | CASSLQSARITDTQYF
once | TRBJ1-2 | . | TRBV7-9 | TGTGCCAGCAGCTTAGCTGGAACGGGCTACACCTTC | CASSLAGTGYTF
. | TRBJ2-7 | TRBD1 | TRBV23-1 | TGCGCCAGCAGTACGGGACAGGGGGATTACTACGAGCAGTACTTC | CASSTGQGDYYEQYF
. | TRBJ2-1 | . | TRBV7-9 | TGTGCCAGCAGCTTAGTCGGGGGGCGCTACAATGAGCAGTTCTTC | CASSLVGGRYNEQFF
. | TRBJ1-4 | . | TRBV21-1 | TGTGCCAGCAGGGGGGGGGACGGACGAAATGAAAAACTGTTTTTT | CASRGGDGRNEKLFF
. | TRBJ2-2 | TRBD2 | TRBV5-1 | TGCGCCAGCAGCGATAGCGGGAGGCACACCGGGGAGCTGTTTTTT | CASSDSGRHTGELFF
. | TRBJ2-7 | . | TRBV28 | TGTGCCAGCAGACAAGGGCCCTCCTACGAGCAGTACTTC | CASRQGPSYEQYF
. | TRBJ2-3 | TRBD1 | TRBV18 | TGTGCCAGCTCCTTCCAGGGGGTTGGCACAGATACGCAGTATTTT | CASSFQGVGTDTQYF
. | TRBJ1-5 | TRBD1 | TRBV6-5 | TGTGCCAGCAGTTGGGGACAGGGTCAGCCCCAGCATTTT | CASSWGQGQPQHF
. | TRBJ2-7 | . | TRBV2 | TGTGCCAGCAGTGAATGGTACGAGCAGTACTTC | CASSEWYEQYF
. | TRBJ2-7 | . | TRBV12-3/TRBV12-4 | TGTGCCAGCAGTTTATCTCACGAGCAGTACTTC | CASSLSHEQYF
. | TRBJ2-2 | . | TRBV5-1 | TGCGCCAGCAGCTATCAGGAATCGGCCGGGGAGCTGTTTTTT | CASSYQESAGELFF
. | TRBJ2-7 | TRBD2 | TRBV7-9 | TGTGCCAGCTCAAAGGGGCTAGCGGGAGTCCCCTCCTACGAGCAGTACTTC | CASSKGLAGVPSYEQYF
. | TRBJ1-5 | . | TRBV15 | TGTGCCACCAGCAGGGTTATCGGGAGCAATCAGCCCCAGCATTTT | CATSRVIGSNQPQHF
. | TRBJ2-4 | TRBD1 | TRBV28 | TGTGCCAGCAGTTTAGGGACAGGGGGTGGGTTAAACATTCAGTACTTC | CASSLGTGGGLNIQYF
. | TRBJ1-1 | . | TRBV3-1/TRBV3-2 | TGTGCCAGCAGCCAAGAGTCAGGGAACACTGAAGCTTTCTTT | CASSQESGNTEAFF
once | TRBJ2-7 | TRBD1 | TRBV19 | TGTGCCAGTAGTAGGGGACAGGGACCCTACGAGCAGTACTTC | CASSRGQGPYEQYF
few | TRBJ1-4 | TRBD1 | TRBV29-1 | TGCAGCGTGGACAGGGGAAGCGGTGAAAAACTGTTTTTT | CSVDRGSGEKLFF
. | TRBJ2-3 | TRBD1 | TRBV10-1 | TGCGCCAGCAACAGAACAGGGGTAGATGAAGATACGCAGTATTTT | CASNRTGVDEDTQYF